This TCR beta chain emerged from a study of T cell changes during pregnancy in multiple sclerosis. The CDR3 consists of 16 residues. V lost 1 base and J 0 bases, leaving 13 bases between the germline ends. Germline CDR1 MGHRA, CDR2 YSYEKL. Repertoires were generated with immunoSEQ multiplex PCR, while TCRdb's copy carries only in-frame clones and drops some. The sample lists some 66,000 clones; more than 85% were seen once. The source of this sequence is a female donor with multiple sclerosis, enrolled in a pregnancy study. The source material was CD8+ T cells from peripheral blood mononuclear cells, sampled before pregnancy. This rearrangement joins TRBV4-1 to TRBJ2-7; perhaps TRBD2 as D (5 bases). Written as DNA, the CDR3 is TGCGCCAGCAGCCAAGTGGTACATACTAGCTCCTACGAGCAGTACTTC. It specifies CASSQVVHTSSYEQYF.